These 15 T cell receptor beta chains share one sample of origin, sequenced in a study of cytomegalovirus exposure and HLA in healthy donors. The PCR made use of 60 Vbeta and 13 Jbeta primers. The data were produced by immunoSEQ multiplex PCR, yet TCRdb's version contains in-frame clones alone and is incomplete. The data hold some 130,000 clones, with approximately 85% observed a single time. Sequenced input: PBMCs. Every receptor here comes from a woman aged 25-40 years in good health and CMV-seropositive.

The chain combines TRBV19 with TRBJ2-7; TRBD1 matches at 10 bases. Germline CDR1 LNHDA, CDR2 SQIVND (reference sequence). The CDR3 loop spans 15 amino acids. V lost 7 bases, J lost 0 bases, and 6 bases stayed unmatched. The CDR3 region has the DNA TGTGCCAGTAAGTCCGGACAGGGGGTCTCCTACGAGCAGTACTTC. It codes for CASKSGQGVSYEQYF.

The rearrangement uses TRBV18 and TRBJ2-2, with 9 positions matching TRBD1. Germline V lookup: CDR1 KGHSH, CDR2 LQKENI. Trimming cost V 3 bases and J 1 base; bases outside gene matches: 0. This CDR3 contains 15 residues. CDR3 coding DNA: TGTGCCAGCTCACCGGGACAGGGGAACACCGGGGAGCTGTTTTTT. Translated, it gives CASSPGQGNTGELFF.

This rearrangement joins TRBV7-8 to TRBJ1-5, with 7 bases lining up with TRBD1. The V gene end was trimmed by 1 base and the J gene end by 5 bases; junction bases not matched to a gene: 5. Germline V gives CDR1 SGHVS, CDR2 FQNEAQ. This CDR3 spans 15 amino acids. In DNA form, the CDR3 reads TGTGCCAGCAGCTTAGAACGGGACAGATATCAGCCCCAGCATTTT. Its translation is CASSLERDRYQPQHF.

The chain employs TRBV28 and TRBJ1-5; D uncertain. In germline, CDR1 is MDHEN, CDR2 SYDVKM. This CDR3 spans 15 amino acids. Between the trimmed V and J ends, which lost 7 bases and 2 bases, there was a span of 15 bases. The CDR3 DNA follows: TGTGCCAGCACCCTCGTCCCGGCGGGCAATCAGCCCCAGCATTTT. Its protein is CASTLVPAGNQPQHF.

This clone was detected only once. CDR3 bases: TGTGCCTGGAGTGTAAAGTTTTGGGGGGGGAACTATGGCTACACCTTC. This translates into CAWSVKFWGGNYGYTF. The chain joins TRBV30 to TRBJ1-2, with D possibly matching TRBD1 (5 bases). Trimming left V 0 bases short and J 2 bases short, with 16 bases between. The CDR3 runs to 16 residues. Germline CDR1 is GTSNPN and CDR2 is SVGIG (reference sequence).

The chain combines TRBV28 with TRBJ1-2; D might be TRBD1 (6 bases). The V and J ends lost 2 bases and 0 bases respectively, with 13 bases between them. The CDR3 consists of 16 residues. Germline V gene data show CDR1 as MDHEN and CDR2 as SYDVKM. CDR3 DNA sequence: TGTGCCAGCAGTTTACCGGAGAGGACAGCTAACTATGGCTACACCTTC. Translating gives CASSLPERTANYGYTF.

This clone showed up just once. The chain links TRBV9 to TRBJ1-2, with 8 bases lining up with TRBD1. Unmatched junction bases numbered 14, after V lost 3 bases and J lost 7 bases. CDR3 length: 16 amino acids. Germline assignment: CDR1 SGDLS and CDR2 YYNGEE. The CDR3 DNA reads as TGTGCCAGCAGCGACCGTCTGGACAGGGAACTATCTGGCTACACCTTC. Its translation is CASSDRLDRELSGYTF.

The rearrangement joins TRBV11-2 to TRBJ2-1; the D gene is possibly TRBD2 (6 bases). This CDR3 has 15 residues. Germline V CDR1 and CDR2: SGHAT, FQNNGV. V was pared by 5 bases and J by 5 bases, with 16 bases between. CDR3 region: CASSLWGEGHNEQFF. CDR3 coding DNA: TGTGCCAGCAGCCTCTGGGGGGAAGGTCACAATGAGCAGTTCTTC.

The V gene is TRBV5-1, the J gene TRBJ2-3; 8 nucleotides line up with TRBD1. The CDR3 runs 15 residues. The V gene end was trimmed by 6 bases and the J gene end by 2 bases; junction bases not matched to a gene: 8. CDR1 is SGHRS, CDR2 YFSETQ, per germline. CDR3 protein: CASKNGQGTTDTQYF. The CDR3, as DNA: TGCGCCAGCAAAAATGGACAGGGAACCACAGATACGCAGTATTTT.

The CDR3 spells CASAGGTRQETQYF. The CDR3 DNA follows: TGTGCCAGCGCCGGGGGGACCCGCCAAGAGACCCAGTACTTC. The chain couples TRBV9 to TRBJ2-5; 7 positions agree with TRBD2. With V trimmed by 7 bases and J by 1 base, 7 bases remained unmatched. The germline gives CDR1 SGDLS, CDR2 YYNGEE. The CDR3 consists of 14 residues.

This clone came up a few times. V and J are TRBV28 and TRBJ2-5, with a weak D call TRBD2 (6 bases). CDR3 length equals 15 residues. Germline V gives CDR1 MDHEN, CDR2 SYDVKM. Trimming stripped 3 bases from V and 4 bases from J, with 15 bases between. CDR3 nucleotide sequence: TGTGCCAGCAGTTTTGCGGGACCCCTAAGAGAGACCCAGTACTTC. Its protein is CASSFAGPLRETQYF.

The CDR3 coding sequence is TGTGCCAGCTCCCTCCAGCCCGGTTCACTCGGGAGGCAGCCCCAGCATTTT. Translating it yields CASSLQPGSLGRQPQHF. The rearrangement joins TRBV18 to TRBJ1-5, with no clear D. Trimming took 6 bases from V and 7 from J, leaving 25 bases between them. The germline V gene encodes CDR1 KGHSH and CDR2 LQKENI. This CDR3 has 17 residues.

The V call is TRBV4-1, the J call TRBJ1-1; D uncertain. Germline V gene lookup returns CDR1 MGHRA and CDR2 YSYEKL. The CDR3 sequence is 14 residues long. Trimming stripped 1 base from V and 9 bases from J, with 15 bases between. The CDR3 region has the DNA TGCGCCAGCAGCCAAGTAGTATTACTTCACCAAGCTTTCTTT. Translating it yields CASSQVVLLHQAFF.

The chain employs TRBV7-9 and TRBJ2-1; D unresolved. Germline lookup yields CDR1 SEHNR and CDR2 FQNEAQ (reference sequence). With 5 bases removed from V and 7 bases from J, the gap between germline ends came to 9 bases. The CDR3 consists of 12 residues. CDR3 amino acids: CASSPLRNEQFF. The CDR3 DNA reads TGTGCCAGCAGCCCCCTGAGAAATGAGCAGTTCTTC.

The V and J genes are TRBV30 and TRBJ2-3, with TRBD2 identical over 14 bases. V was pared by 2 bases and J by 6 bases, with 7 bases of the junction left unmatched. CDR1 is GTSNPN and CDR2 is SVGIG in the germline V gene (reference sequence). The CDR3 totals 16 residues. The CDR3 loop reads CAWSSGLAGVGDTQYF. CDR3 DNA sequence: TGTGCCTGGAGTTCGGGACTAGCGGGGGTGGGTGATACGCAGTATTTT.